This T cell receptor (beta chain) was identified in a study of T cell responses to AZD1222 COVID-19 vaccine. This CDR3 has 14 residues. From germline, CDR1 is SQVTM and CDR2 ANQGSEA. Between the trimmed V and J ends, which lost 4 bases and 1 base, there was a span of 13 bases. TCRdb's table, derived via immunoSEQ multiplex PCR, lists solely in-frame clones and lacks some. Seen here are about 100,000 clones, approximately 92% observed once, and the top ten hold about 1.2%. Sequenced material: peripheral blood, taken on day 0 of AZD1222 vaccination. This chain uses TRBV29-1 with TRBJ1-2, with D hard to call. This TCR derives from an adult in good health. CDR3 DNA sequence: TGCAGCGTTGTGACCGATCCCCTTAACTATGGCTACACCTTC. Amino acid sequence: CSVVTDPLNYGYTF.